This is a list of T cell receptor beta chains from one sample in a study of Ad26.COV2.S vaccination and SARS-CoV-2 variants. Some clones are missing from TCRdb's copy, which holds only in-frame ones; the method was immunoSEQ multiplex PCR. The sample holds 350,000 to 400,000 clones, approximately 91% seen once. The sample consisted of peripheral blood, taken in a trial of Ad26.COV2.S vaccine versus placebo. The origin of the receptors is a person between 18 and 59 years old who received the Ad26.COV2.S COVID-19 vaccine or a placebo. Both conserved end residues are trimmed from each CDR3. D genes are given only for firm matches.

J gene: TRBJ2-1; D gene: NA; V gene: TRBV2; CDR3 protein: ASSESLAYNEQF
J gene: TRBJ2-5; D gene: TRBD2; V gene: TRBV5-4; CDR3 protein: ASRVAGEETQY
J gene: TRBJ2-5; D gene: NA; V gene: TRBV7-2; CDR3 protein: ASSFGGQETQY
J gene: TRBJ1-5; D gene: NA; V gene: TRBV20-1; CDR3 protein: SASHQGGSNQPQH
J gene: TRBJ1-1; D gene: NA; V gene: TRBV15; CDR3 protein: ASDGRQDENTEAF
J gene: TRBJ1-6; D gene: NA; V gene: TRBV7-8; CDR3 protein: ASSFRQWNSPLH
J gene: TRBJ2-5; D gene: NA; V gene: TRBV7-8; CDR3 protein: AGSLVGKETQY
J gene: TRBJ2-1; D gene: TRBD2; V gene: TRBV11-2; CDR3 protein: ASSRGLAGRYNEQF
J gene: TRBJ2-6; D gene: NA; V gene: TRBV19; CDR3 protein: ASSPRSSGANVLT
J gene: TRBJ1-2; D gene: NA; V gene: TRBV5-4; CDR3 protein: ASRAMGGGYGYT
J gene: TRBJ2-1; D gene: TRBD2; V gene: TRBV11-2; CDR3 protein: AILGTSGGGNEQF
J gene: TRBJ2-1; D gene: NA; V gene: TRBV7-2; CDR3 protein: ASQGLLNPNEQF
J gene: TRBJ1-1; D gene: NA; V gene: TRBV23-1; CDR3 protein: ASSQSGDSTYYTEAF
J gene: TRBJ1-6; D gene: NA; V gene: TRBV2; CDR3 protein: ASISYNSPLH
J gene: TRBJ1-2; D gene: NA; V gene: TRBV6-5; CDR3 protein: ASSYSSGGVYGYT
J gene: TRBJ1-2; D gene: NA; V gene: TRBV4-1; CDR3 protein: ASSQTQVEGIYGYT
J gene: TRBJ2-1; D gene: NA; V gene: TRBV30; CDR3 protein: AWSVSTGSRGYSYNEQF
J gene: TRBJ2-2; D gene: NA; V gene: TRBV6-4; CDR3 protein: ASSGTGGTNTGELF
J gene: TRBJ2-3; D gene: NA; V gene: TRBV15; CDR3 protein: ATSREFGQAADTQY
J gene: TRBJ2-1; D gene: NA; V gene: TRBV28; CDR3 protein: ASSLTSPLYNEQF
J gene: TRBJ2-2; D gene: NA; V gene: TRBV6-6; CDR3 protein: ASSQGLPTGELF
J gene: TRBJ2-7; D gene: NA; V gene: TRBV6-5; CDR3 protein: ATLDSYEQY
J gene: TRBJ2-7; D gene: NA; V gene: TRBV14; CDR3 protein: ASSQTFYEQY
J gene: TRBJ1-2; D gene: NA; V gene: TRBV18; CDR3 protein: ASSTTSNYGYT
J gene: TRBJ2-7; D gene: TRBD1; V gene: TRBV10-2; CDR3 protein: ASSPNTGGQGIYEQY
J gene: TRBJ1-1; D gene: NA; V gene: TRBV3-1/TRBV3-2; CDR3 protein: ASSQEWGTEAF
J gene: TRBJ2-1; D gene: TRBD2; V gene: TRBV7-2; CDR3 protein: ASSLDSSGGVGSYNEQF
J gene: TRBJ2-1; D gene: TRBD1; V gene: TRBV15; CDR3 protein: ATSTYRGPNEQF
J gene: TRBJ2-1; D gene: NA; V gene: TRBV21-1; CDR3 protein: ASSKCPSGGSYNEQF
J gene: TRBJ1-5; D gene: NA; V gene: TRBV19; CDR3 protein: ASMGPTNQPQH
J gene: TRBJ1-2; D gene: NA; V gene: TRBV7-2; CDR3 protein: ASPPGDTYGYT
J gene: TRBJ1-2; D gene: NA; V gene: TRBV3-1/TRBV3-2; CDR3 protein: ASSQDGGSGYT
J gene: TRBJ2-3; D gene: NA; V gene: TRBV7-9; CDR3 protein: ASSLEGGVVTDTQY
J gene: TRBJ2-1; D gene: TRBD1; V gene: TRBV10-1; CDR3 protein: ASTGDRESSEQF
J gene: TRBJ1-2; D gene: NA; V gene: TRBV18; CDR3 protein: ASSQGTGNYGYT
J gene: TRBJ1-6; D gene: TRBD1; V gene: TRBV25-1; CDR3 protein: ASSEPGTGLSPLH
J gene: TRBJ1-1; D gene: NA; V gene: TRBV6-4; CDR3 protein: ARYHPGRAWANTEAF
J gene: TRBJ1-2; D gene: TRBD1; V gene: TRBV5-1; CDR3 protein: ASSLAGTGQRHYGYT